The rows below give T cell receptor beta chains drawn from one sample of a study of blood T cell repertoires in COVID-19. The data were produced by immunoSEQ multiplex PCR, yet TCRdb's version contains in-frame clones alone and is incomplete. The data hold 120,000 to 150,000 clones, with 65% to 85% observed a single time. Source material: PBMCs or T cells enriched from blood (not recorded which). These receptors originate from a woman in her 50s who had been exposed to COVID-19. Each CDR3 is given with its conserved first and last residue. The order of the fields is clone size, D gene, J gene, V gene, CDR3 protein, CDR3 DNA. D genes are given only for firm matches. The size entry is marked missing in some rows and otherwise reads once, few, many or a size class.

clone_size: -; d_call: -; j_call: TRBJ1-1; v_call: TRBV9; cdr3_aa: CASSVGLVGADTEAFF; cdr3_nt: TGTGCCAGCAGCGTAGGGCTTGTGGGGGCGGACACTGAAGCTTTCTTT
clone_size: -; d_call: -; j_call: TRBJ1-1; v_call: TRBV19; cdr3_aa: CASSNPLQVTEAFF; cdr3_nt: TGTGCCAGTAGTAACCCCCTGCAGGTCACTGAAGCTTTCTTT
clone_size: -; d_call: TRBD2; j_call: TRBJ2-1; v_call: TRBV7-7; cdr3_aa: CASSLARAGGPDEQFF; cdr3_nt: TGTGCTAGCAGCTTAGCGCGGGCGGGGGGGCCGGATGAGCAGTTCTTC
clone_size: -; d_call: -; j_call: TRBJ2-3; v_call: TRBV5-4; cdr3_aa: CASSLPGLTSTDTQYF; cdr3_nt: TGTGCCAGCAGCTTGCCTGGACTCACTAGCACAGATACGCAGTATTTT
clone_size: -; d_call: -; j_call: TRBJ1-3; v_call: TRBV9; cdr3_aa: CASSVAISGNTIYF; cdr3_nt: TGTGCCAGCAGCGTAGCCATCTCTGGAAACACCATATATTTT
clone_size: -; d_call: TRBD1; j_call: TRBJ1-5; v_call: TRBV10-1; cdr3_aa: CASSDRTGKGQPQHF; cdr3_nt: TGCGCCAGCAGTGACAGGACAGGGAAGGGTCAGCCCCAGCATTTT
clone_size: -; d_call: -; j_call: TRBJ1-4; v_call: TRBV27; cdr3_aa: CASTRGTNEKLFF; cdr3_nt: TGTGCCAGCACAAGGGGAACTAATGAAAAACTGTTTTTT
clone_size: -; d_call: TRBD2; j_call: TRBJ2-3; v_call: TRBV7-6; cdr3_aa: CASRTSGRFTDTQYF; cdr3_nt: TGTGCCAGCAGGACGAGCGGGAGGTTCACAGATACGCAGTATTTT
clone_size: -; d_call: TRBD1; j_call: TRBJ1-1; v_call: TRBV11-2; cdr3_aa: CASSPGGSTPNTEAFF; cdr3_nt: TGTGCCAGCAGCCCAGGGGGGTCCACCCCCAACACTGAAGCTTTCTTT
clone_size: -; d_call: -; j_call: TRBJ1-5; v_call: TRBV12-5; cdr3_aa: CASSQGQPQHF; cdr3_nt: TGTGCTAGCTCCCAGGGTCAGCCCCAGCATTTT
clone_size: few; d_call: TRBD1; j_call: TRBJ1-2; v_call: TRBV9; cdr3_aa: CASSVGYGDRFTPNYGYTF; cdr3_nt: TGTGCCAGCAGCGTAGGCTATGGGGACAGGTTTACTCCAAACTATGGCTACACCTTC
clone_size: once; d_call: TRBD1; j_call: TRBJ1-2; v_call: TRBV7-2; cdr3_aa: CASSSTWGQVVSNGYTF; cdr3_nt: TGTGCCAGCAGCTCTACCTGGGGACAGGTAGTTTCGAATGGCTACACCTTC
clone_size: -; d_call: -; j_call: TRBJ1-2; v_call: TRBV15; cdr3_aa: CATSRDRYGYTF; cdr3_nt: TGTGCCACCAGCAGAGATCGCTATGGCTACACCTTC
clone_size: few; d_call: -; j_call: TRBJ2-1; v_call: TRBV7-9; cdr3_aa: CGIGRVSYNEQFF; cdr3_nt: TGTGGAATAGGGCGGGTATCCTACAATGAGCAGTTCTTC
clone_size: -; d_call: -; j_call: TRBJ2-7; v_call: TRBV29-1; cdr3_aa: CSVEDHTGSPYEQYF; cdr3_nt: TGCAGCGTTGAAGATCATACAGGCTCTCCCTACGAGCAGTACTTC
clone_size: -; d_call: -; j_call: TRBJ2-7; v_call: TRBV21-1; cdr3_aa: CASSPRRGQGPREQYF; cdr3_nt: TGTGCCAGCAGCCCAAGGAGGGGACAGGGCCCTCGTGAGCAGTACTTC
clone_size: -; d_call: -; j_call: TRBJ2-7; v_call: TRBV7-8; cdr3_aa: CASSLDSSNEQYF; cdr3_nt: TGTGCCAGCAGCTTAGATAGCTCCAACGAGCAGTACTTC
clone_size: -; d_call: -; j_call: TRBJ1-1; v_call: TRBV5-6; cdr3_aa: CASSLARFTGAFF; cdr3_nt: TGTGCCAGCAGCTTGGCACGGTTTACTGGAGCTTTCTTT
clone_size: once; d_call: -; j_call: TRBJ2-7; v_call: TRBV2; cdr3_aa: CASRENTYEQYF; cdr3_nt: TGTGCCAGCAGGGAAAACACCTACGAGCAGTACTTC
clone_size: -; d_call: TRBD1; j_call: TRBJ2-7; v_call: TRBV30; cdr3_aa: CAWSLGQGPSYEQYF; cdr3_nt: TGTGCCTGGAGTCTCGGACAGGGACCCTCCTACGAGCAGTACTTC
clone_size: -; d_call: TRBD1; j_call: TRBJ1-2; v_call: TRBV7-2; cdr3_aa: CAGRGQSLMSGYTF; cdr3_nt: TGTGCCGGAAGGGGACAGAGCCTTATGTCGGGCTACACCTTC
clone_size: -; d_call: TRBD1; j_call: TRBJ1-2; v_call: TRBV19; cdr3_aa: CASSLGQGVGYTF; cdr3_nt: TGTGCCAGTAGTCTTGGACAGGGAGTTGGCTACACCTTC
clone_size: -; d_call: -; j_call: TRBJ2-2; v_call: TRBV6-4; cdr3_aa: CASSEFSPANTGELFF; cdr3_nt: TGTGCCAGCAGTGAGTTTTCACCGGCGAACACCGGGGAGCTGTTTTTT
clone_size: -; d_call: TRBD1; j_call: TRBJ1-6; v_call: TRBV27; cdr3_aa: CASSLLTGAPLHF; cdr3_nt: TGTGCCAGCAGTTTACTAACAGGGGCGCCCCTCCACTTT
clone_size: -; d_call: -; j_call: TRBJ2-1; v_call: TRBV9; cdr3_aa: CASSAGPSNEQFF; cdr3_nt: TGTGCCAGCAGCGCAGGGCCATCCAATGAGCAGTTCTTC
clone_size: -; d_call: -; j_call: TRBJ1-1; v_call: TRBV10-3; cdr3_aa: CAISETGKQGPGNTEAFF; cdr3_nt: TGTGCCATCAGTGAGACCGGTAAACAGGGTCCGGGGAACACTGAAGCTTTCTTT
clone_size: -; d_call: TRBD1; j_call: TRBJ2-5; v_call: TRBV7-9; cdr3_aa: CASRPRDSQRETQYF; cdr3_nt: TGTGCCAGCAGACCACGGGACAGCCAGCGAGAGACCCAGTACTTC
clone_size: -; d_call: -; j_call: TRBJ1-2; v_call: TRBV19; cdr3_aa: CASSIADLNYGYTF; cdr3_nt: TGTGCCAGTAGTATAGCGGACTTAAACTATGGCTACACCTTC
clone_size: once; d_call: -; j_call: TRBJ1-3; v_call: TRBV19; cdr3_aa: CASMTHSGNTIYF; cdr3_nt: TGTGCCAGTATGACTCACTCTGGAAACACCATATATTTT
clone_size: -; d_call: -; j_call: TRBJ1-1; v_call: TRBV6-5; cdr3_aa: CASRRQEYTEAFF; cdr3_nt: TGTGCCAGCAGACGACAGGAATACACTGAAGCTTTCTTT
clone_size: -; d_call: TRBD2; j_call: TRBJ2-5; v_call: TRBV10-1; cdr3_aa: CASSEGGLAGAQETQYF; cdr3_nt: TGCGCCAGCAGTGAGGGGGGACTAGCGGGCGCACAAGAGACCCAGTACTTC
clone_size: once; d_call: -; j_call: TRBJ2-7; v_call: TRBV3-1/TRBV3-2; cdr3_aa: CASSQGDTSYEQYF; cdr3_nt: TGTGCCAGCAGCCAAGGGGACACTTCCTACGAGCAGTACTTC
clone_size: -; d_call: TRBD2; j_call: TRBJ2-1; v_call: TRBV4-3; cdr3_aa: CASSQDPAGLAGAGTYNEQFF; cdr3_nt: TGCGCCAGCAGCCAAGATCCAGCCGGACTAGCGGGAGCGGGCACCTACAATGAGCAGTTCTTC
clone_size: -; d_call: -; j_call: TRBJ1-2; v_call: TRBV30; cdr3_aa: CAWSETAAYGGYTF; cdr3_nt: TGTGCCTGGAGTGAGACAGCCGCTTACGGGGGCTACACCTTC
clone_size: -; d_call: -; j_call: TRBJ2-7; v_call: TRBV5-4; cdr3_aa: CASSLGLETHEQYF; cdr3_nt: TGTGCCAGCAGCTTGGGACTAGAAACCCACGAGCAGTACTTC
clone_size: -; d_call: -; j_call: TRBJ1-5; v_call: TRBV15; cdr3_aa: CATSSGLEGRGQPQHF; cdr3_nt: TGTGCCACCAGCAGTGGCTTGGAGGGGCGCGGACAGCCCCAGCATTTT
clone_size: -; d_call: -; j_call: TRBJ2-7; v_call: TRBV19; cdr3_aa: CASKRPGSYEQYF; cdr3_nt: TGTGCCAGTAAAAGACCCGGGTCCTACGAGCAGTACTTC
clone_size: few; d_call: TRBD2; j_call: TRBJ2-2; v_call: TRBV6-4; cdr3_aa: CASSAGGGTGELFF; cdr3_nt: TGTGCCAGCAGTGCGGGAGGAGGCACCGGGGAGCTGTTTTTT
clone_size: -; d_call: -; j_call: TRBJ2-5; v_call: TRBV5-1; cdr3_aa: CASSLGGVQETQYF; cdr3_nt: TGCGCCAGCAGCTTAGGGGGGGTTCAAGAGACCCAGTACTTC
clone_size: -; d_call: -; j_call: TRBJ1-5; v_call: TRBV5-1; cdr3_aa: CASSLQPGEVNQPQHF; cdr3_nt: TGCGCCAGCAGCCTGCAACCGGGAGAGGTCAATCAGCCCCAGCATTTT
clone_size: -; d_call: -; j_call: TRBJ2-1; v_call: TRBV25-1; cdr3_aa: CASSIRGSYNEQFF; cdr3_nt: TGTGCCAGCAGTATCCGCGGTTCCTACAATGAGCAGTTCTTC